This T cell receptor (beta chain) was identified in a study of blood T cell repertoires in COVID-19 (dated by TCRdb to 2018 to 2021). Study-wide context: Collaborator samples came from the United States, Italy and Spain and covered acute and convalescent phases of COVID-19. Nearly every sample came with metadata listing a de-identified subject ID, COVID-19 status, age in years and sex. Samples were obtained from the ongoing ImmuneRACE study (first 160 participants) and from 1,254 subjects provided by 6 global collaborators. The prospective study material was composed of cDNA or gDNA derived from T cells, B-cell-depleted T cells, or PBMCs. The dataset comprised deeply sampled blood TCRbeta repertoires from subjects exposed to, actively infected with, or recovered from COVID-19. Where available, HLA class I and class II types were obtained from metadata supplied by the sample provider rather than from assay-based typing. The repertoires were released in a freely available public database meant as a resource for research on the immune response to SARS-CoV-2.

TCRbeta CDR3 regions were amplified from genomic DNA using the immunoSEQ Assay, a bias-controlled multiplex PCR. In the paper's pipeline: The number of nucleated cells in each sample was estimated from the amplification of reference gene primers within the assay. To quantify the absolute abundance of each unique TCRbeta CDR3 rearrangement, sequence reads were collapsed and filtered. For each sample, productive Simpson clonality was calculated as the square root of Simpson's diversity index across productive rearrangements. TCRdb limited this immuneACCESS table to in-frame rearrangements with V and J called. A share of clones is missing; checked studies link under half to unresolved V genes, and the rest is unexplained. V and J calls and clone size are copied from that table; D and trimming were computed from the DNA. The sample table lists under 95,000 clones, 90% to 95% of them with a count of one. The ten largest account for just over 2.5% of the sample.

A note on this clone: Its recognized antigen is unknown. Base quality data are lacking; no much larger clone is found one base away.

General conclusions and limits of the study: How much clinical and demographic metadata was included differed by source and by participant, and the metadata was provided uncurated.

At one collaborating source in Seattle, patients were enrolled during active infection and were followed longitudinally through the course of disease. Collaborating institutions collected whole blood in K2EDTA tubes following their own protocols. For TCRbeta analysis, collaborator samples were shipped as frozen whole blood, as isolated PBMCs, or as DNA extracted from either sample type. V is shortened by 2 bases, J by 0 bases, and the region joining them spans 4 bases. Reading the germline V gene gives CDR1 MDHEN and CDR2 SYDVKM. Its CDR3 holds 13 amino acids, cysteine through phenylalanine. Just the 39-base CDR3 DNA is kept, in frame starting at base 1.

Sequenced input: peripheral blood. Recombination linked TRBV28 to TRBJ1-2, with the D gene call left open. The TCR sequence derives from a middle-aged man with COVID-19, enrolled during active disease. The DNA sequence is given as TGTGCCAGCAGTTTACTTTCTAACTATGGCTACACCTTC. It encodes CASSLLSNYGYTF.